This TCR beta chain comes out of a study of blood T cell repertoires in COVID-19. Study context: The United States, Italy and Spain supplied acute and convalescent COVID-19 samples.

Per the study methods: Counts of nucleated cells, estimated from reference gene primer amplification, were obtained. Sequenced by immunoSEQ multiplex PCR; TCRdb stores in-frame clones only, minus some. V and J calls and clone size are given by that table; D and trimming were obtained from the DNA. The data hold about 120,000 clones, with 74% observed a single time. V was pared by 8 bases and J by 1 base, with 11 bases between. Germline V CDR1 and CDR2: MNHEY, SVGAGI. The CDR3 covers 13 residues. The V and J genes are TRBV6-5 and TRBJ1-1; the D is unclear. Input material: peripheral blood. The TCR comes from a man aged 55 to 69 with acute or convalescent COVID-19. The CDR3 loop is CASHRVANTEAFF. The CDR3 DNA follows: TGTGCCAGCCACCGGGTTGCGAACACTGAAGCTTTCTTT.